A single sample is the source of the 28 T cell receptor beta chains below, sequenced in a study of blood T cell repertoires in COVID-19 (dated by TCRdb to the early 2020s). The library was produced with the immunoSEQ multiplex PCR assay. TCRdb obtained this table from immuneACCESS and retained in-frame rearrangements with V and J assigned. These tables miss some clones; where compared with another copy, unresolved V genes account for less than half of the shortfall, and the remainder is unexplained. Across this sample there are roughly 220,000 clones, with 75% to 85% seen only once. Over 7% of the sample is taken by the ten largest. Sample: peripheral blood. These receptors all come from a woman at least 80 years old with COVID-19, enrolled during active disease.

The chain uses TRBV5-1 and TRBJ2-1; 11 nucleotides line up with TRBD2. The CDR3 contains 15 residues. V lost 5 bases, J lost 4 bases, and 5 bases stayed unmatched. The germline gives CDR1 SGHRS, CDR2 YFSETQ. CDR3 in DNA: TGCGCCAGCAGGAGGGGACTAGCGGATTACAATGAGCAGTTCTTC. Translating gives CASRRGLADYNEQFF.

CDR3 protein: CASRRTGVFGGNTIYF. CDR3 DNA sequence: TGTGCCAGCAGGAGGACAGGGGTTTTCGGTGGAAACACCATATATTTT. This chain links TRBV27 with TRBJ1-3; TRBD1 matches 9 bases. In germline, CDR1 is MNHEY, CDR2 SMNVEV (reference sequence). The CDR3 covers 16 residues. The trim removed 6 bases at V and 3 bases at J, leaving 9 bases unmatched.

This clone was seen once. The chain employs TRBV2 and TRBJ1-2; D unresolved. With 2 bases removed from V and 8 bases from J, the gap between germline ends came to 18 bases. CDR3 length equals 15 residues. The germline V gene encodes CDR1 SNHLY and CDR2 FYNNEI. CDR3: CASSEIEIPPSGYTF. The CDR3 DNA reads TGTGCCAGCAGTGAAATAGAGATCCCGCCCTCGGGCTACACCTTC.

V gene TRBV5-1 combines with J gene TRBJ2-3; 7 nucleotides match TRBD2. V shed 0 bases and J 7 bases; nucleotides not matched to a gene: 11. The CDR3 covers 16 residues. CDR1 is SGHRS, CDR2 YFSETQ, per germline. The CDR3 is CASSLAGAGVRYTQYF. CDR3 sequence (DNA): TGCGCCAGCAGCTTGGCCGGGGCGGGAGTGAGGTATACGCAGTATTTT.

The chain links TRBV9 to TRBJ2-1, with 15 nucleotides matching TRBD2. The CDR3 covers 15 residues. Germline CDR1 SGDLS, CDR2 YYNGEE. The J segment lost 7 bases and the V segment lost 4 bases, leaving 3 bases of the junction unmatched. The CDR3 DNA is TGTGCCAGCAGCTACGGACTAGCGGGGGGGAATGAGCAGTTCTTC. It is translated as CASSYGLAGGNEQFF. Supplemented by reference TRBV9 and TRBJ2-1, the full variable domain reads DSGVTQTPKHLITATGQRVTLRCSPRSGDLSVYWYQQSLDQGLQFLIQYYNGEERAKGNILERFSAQQFPDLHSELNLSSLELGDSALYFCASSYGLAGGNEQFFGPGTRLTVL.

In nucleotides, the CDR3 is TGTGCCTGGAGTGGCGGACAGGGGCGCAACACCATATATTTT. Protein product: CAWSGGQGRNTIYF. The chain joins TRBV30 to TRBJ1-3, with TRBD1 matching 9 bases. The CDR3 covers 14 residues. CDR1 is GTSNPN, CDR2 SVGIG, per germline (reference sequence). V shed 1 base, J shed 7 bases, and the junction held 5 bases outside the gene matches. Drawing the rest from reference TRBV30 and TRBJ1-3, the complete variable domain is SQTIHQWPATLVQPVGSPLSLECTVEGTSNPNLYWYRQAAGRGLQLLFYSVGIGQISSEVPQNLSASRPQDRQFILSSKKLLLSDSGFYLCAWSGGQGRNTIYFGEGSWLTVV.

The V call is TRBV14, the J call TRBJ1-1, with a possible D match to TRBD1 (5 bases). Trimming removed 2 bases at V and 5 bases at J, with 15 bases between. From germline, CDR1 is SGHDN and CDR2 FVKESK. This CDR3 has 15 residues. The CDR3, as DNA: TGTGCCAGCAGCCAACGGGCAGGGCGGATGACTGAAGCTTTCTTT. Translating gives CASSQRAGRMTEAFF.

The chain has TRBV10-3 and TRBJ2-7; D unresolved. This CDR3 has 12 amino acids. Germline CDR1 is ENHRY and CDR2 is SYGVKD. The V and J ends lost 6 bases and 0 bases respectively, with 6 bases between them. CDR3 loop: CAISSVSYEQYF. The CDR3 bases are TGTGCCATCAGCTCGGTCTCCTACGAGCAGTACTTC.

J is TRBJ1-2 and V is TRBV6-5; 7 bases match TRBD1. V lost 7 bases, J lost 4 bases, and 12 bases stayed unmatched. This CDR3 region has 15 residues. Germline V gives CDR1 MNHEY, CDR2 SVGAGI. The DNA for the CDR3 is TGTGCCAGCAAACACAGTGGAGGACAGGTCTATGGCTACACCTTC. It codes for CASKHSGGQVYGYTF.

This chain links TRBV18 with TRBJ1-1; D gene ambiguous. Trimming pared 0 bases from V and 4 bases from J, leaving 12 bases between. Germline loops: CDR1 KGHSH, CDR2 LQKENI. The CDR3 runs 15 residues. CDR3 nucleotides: TGTGCCAGCTCACCACCACTTGCTTTGAGCACTGAAGCTTTCTTT. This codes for CASSPPLALSTEAFF. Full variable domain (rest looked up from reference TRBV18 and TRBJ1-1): NAGVMQNPRHLVRRRGQEARLRCSPMKGHSHVYWYRQLPEEGLKFMVYLQKENIIDESGMPKERFSAEFPKEGPSILRIQQVVRGDSAAYFCASSPPLALSTEAFFGQGTRLTVV.

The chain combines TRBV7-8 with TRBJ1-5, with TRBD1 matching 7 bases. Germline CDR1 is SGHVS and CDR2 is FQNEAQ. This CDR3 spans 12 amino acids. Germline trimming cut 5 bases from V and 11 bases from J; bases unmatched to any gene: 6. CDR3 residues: CASSPTGLAQHF. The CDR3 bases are TGTGCCAGCAGCCCGACAGGGTTGGCCCAGCATTTT. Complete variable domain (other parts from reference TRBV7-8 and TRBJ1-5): GAGVSQSPRYKVAKRGQDVALRCDPISGHVSLFWYQQALGQGPEFLTYFQNEAQLDKSGLPSDRFFAERPEGSVSTLKIQRTQQEDSAVYLCASSPTGLAQHFGDGTRLSIL.

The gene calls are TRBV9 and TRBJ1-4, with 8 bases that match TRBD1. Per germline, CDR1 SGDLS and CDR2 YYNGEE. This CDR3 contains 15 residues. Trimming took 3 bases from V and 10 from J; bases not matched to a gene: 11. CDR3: CASSGRSRGRGKLFF. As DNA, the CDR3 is TGTGCCAGCAGCGGTAGATCCAGGGGGCGAGGAAAACTGTTTTTT.

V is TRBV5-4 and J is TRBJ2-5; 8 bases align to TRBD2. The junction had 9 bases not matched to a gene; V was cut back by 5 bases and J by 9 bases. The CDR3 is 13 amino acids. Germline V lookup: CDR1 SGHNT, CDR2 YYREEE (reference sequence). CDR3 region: CASSITSGQSQYF. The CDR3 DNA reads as TGTGCCAGCAGTATTACTAGCGGTCAGTCCCAGTACTTC.

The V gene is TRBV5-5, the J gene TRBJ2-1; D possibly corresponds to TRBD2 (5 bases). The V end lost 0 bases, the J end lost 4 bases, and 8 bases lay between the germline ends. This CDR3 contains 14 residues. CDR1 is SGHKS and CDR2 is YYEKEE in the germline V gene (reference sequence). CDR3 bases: TGTGCCAGCAGCTTGGGGACTTCTTACAATGAGCAGTTCTTC. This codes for CASSLGTSYNEQFF.

Written as DNA, the CDR3 is TGTGCCAGCAGCCAAGAAGGGCTAGCGGGTTGTGAGCAGTTCTTC. As protein: CASSQEGLAGCEQFF. The chain joins TRBV3-1 (or the pseudogene TRBV3-2) to TRBJ2-1, with TRBD2 matching 8 bases. Germline V gives CDR1 LGHDT, CDR2 YNNKEL (reference sequence). V gave up 0 bases and J gave up 9 bases; unmatched junction bases: 7. CDR3 length equals 15 residues.

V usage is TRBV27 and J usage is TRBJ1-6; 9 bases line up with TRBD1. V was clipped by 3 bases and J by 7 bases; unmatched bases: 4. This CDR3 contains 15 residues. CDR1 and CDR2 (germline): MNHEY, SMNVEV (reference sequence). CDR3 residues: CASSFWDRENSPLHF. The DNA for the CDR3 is TGTGCCAGCAGTTTCTGGGACAGGGAGAATTCACCCCTCCACTTT.

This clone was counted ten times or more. The CDR3 here is CAISPTGTYEQYF. CDR3 nucleotide sequence: TGTGCCATCAGCCCGACTGGTACCTACGAGCAGTACTTC. V and J are TRBV10-3 and TRBJ2-7; no firm D call. With 6 bases removed from V and 2 bases from J, the gap between germline ends came to 11 bases. This CDR3 is built from 13 residues. Per the germline V gene, CDR1 is ENHRY and CDR2 is SYGVKD.

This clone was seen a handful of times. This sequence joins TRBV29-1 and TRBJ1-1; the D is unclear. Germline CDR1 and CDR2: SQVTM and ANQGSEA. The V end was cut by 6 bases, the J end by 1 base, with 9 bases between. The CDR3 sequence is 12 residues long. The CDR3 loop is CSVLRGNTEAFF. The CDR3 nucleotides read TGCAGCGTGCTGCGGGGGAACACTGAAGCTTTCTTT.

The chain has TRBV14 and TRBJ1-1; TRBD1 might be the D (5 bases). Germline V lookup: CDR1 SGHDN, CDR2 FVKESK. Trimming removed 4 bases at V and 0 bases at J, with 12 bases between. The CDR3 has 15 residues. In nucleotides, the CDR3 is TGTGCCAGCAGCCGCACAGGTAATTTGAACACTGAAGCTTTCTTT. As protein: CASSRTGNLNTEAFF.

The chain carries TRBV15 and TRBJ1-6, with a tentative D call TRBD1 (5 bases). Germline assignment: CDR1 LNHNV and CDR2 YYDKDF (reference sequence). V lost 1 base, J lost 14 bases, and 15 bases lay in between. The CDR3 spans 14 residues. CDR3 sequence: CATSRGNLGGSLHF. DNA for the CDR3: TGTGCCACCAGCAGAGGAAACCTTGGGGGGTCCCTCCACTTT.

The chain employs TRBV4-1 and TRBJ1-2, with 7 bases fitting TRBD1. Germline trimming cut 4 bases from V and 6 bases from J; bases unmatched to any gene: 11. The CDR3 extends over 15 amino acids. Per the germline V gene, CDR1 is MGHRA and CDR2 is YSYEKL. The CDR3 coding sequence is TGCGCCAGCAGCCGGGACAGCGGACCGGGAGATGGCTACACCTTC. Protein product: CASSRDSGPGDGYTF.

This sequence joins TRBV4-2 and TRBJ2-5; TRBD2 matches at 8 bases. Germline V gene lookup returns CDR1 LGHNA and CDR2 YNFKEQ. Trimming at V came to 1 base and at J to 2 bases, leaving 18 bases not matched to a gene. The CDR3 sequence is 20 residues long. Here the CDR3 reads CASSQVGGSSGSPSQETQYF. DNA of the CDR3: TGTGCCAGCAGCCAAGTCGGGGGGTCTAGCGGGTCACCTTCTCAAGAGACCCAGTACTTC.

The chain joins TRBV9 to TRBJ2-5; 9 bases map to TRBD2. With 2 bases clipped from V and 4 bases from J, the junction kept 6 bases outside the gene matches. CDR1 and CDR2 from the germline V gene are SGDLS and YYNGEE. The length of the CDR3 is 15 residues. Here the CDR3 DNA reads TGTGCCAGCAGCGTCGGCGGGGGGGCAGGAGAGACCCAGTACTTC. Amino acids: CASSVGGGAGETQYF.

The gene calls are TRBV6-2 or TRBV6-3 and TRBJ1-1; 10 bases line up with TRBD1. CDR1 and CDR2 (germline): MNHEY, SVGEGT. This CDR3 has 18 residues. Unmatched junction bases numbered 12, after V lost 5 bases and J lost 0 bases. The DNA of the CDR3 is TGTGCCAGCAGTCCCCGGACAGGGGGAGGTGGGATGAACACTGAAGCTTTCTTT. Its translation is CASSPRTGGGGMNTEAFF.

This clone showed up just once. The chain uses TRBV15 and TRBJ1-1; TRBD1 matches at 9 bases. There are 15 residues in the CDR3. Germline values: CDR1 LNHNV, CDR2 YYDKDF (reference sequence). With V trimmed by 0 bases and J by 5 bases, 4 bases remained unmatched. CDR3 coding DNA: TGTGCCACCAGCAGAGATGACAGGGGGAGGACTGAAGCTTTCTTT. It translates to CATSRDDRGRTEAFF.

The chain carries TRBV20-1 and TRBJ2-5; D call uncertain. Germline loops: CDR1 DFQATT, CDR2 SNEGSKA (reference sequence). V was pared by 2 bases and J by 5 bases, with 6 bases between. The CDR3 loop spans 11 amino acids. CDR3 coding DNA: TGCAGTGCTAGACCCTACGAGACCCAGTACTTC. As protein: CSARPYETQYF.

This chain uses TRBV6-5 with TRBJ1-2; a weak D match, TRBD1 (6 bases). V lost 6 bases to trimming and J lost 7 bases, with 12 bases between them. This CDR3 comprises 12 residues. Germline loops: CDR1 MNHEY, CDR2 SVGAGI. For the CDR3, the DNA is TGTGCCAGCAGACCGACAGGCTTTGGCTACACCTTC. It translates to CASRPTGFGYTF.

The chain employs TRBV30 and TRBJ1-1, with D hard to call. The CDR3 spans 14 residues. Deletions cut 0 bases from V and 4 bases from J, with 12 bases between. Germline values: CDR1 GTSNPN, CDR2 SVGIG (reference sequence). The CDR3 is CAWSVRRPGTEAFF. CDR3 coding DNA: TGTGCCTGGAGTGTTCGGAGGCCGGGCACTGAAGCTTTCTTT.